The rows below give T cell receptor beta chains drawn from one sample of a study of shared clonotypes between healthy human individuals. Clones were sequenced by immunoSEQ multiplex PCR, and TCRdb holds only the in-frame ones, with some missing. The sample lists some 2,100,000 clones, 85% to 95% seen once, with over 1.5% in the top ten. The sample consisted of naive CD8+ T cells from PBMCs. These receptors all stem from a man between 18 and 29 years old in good health. Some clones in this sample may be carry-over from other donors' samples. CDR3s include the opening cysteine and the closing phenylalanine or tryptophan. D genes are given only for firm matches. The size of a clone is reported for some rows only, either as once, few or many, or as a class for expanded clones.

clone size	V gene	J gene	D gene	CDR3 DNA	CDR3 protein
NA	TRBV28	TRBJ2-7	NA	TGTGCCAGCAGTTTATACGGGGGCGCTGGGTACGAGCAGTACTTC	CASSLYGGAGYEQYF
NA	TRBV7-9	TRBJ1-4	NA	TGTGCCAGCAGCTCCAGGGACACGCCGGATGAAAAACTGTTTTTT	CASSSRDTPDEKLFF
NA	TRBV5-4	TRBJ2-7	NA	TGTGCCAGCAGCACTACCGGGTTTCGCGAGCAGTACTTC	CASSTTGFREQYF
NA	TRBV29-1	TRBJ2-1	NA	TGCAGCGCCAGCTTCGCCTCTAGTGGCAATGAGCAGTTCTTC	CSASFASSGNEQFF
NA	TRBV6-5	TRBJ2-7	TRBD2	TGTGCCAGCAGTTACGGACTAGCGGACTCCTACGAGCAGTACTTC	CASSYGLADSYEQYF
NA	TRBV2	TRBJ1-4	NA	TGTGCCAGCAGGCCTAACTTGGGGGTCCTGGAAAAACTGTTTTTT	CASRPNLGVLEKLFF
NA	TRBV7-9	TRBJ1-2	NA	TGTGCCAGCAGGGGGACGGAAAACTATGGCTACACCTTC	CASRGTENYGYTF
NA	TRBV4-3	TRBJ2-7	NA	TGCGCCAGCAGCCTTCTTTATGGGCTTGACGAGCAGTACTTC	CASSLLYGLDEQYF
NA	TRBV13	TRBJ2-7	TRBD2	TGTGCCAGTAGCCCGCGGACTAGCGGCACCTACGAGCAGTACTTC	CASSPRTSGTYEQYF
NA	TRBV7-9	TRBJ2-1	TRBD2	TGTGCCGACACGACTAGCGGGAGTGTCGATGAGCAGTTCTTC	CADTTSGSVDEQFF
once	TRBV19	TRBJ2-1	TRBD2	TGTGCCAGTAGCCCAATGGGACTAGCGGGTGTTGAGCAGTTCTTC	CASSPMGLAGVEQFF
few	TRBV7-8	TRBJ1-1	TRBD1	TGTGCCAGCAGCGCCGGGACAGGGTTCACTGAAGCTTTCTTT	CASSAGTGFTEAFF
NA	TRBV7-9	TRBJ2-1	TRBD2	TGTGCCAGCAGCTTACAGGGAGGGATCCATGAGCAGTTCTTC	CASSLQGGIHEQFF
NA	TRBV7-9	TRBJ2-5	TRBD1	TGTGCCAGCAGCCTCCCCGGGACAGGGGGCTACCAAGAGACCCAGTACTTC	CASSLPGTGGYQETQYF
NA	TRBV27	TRBJ1-1	NA	TGTGCCAGCAGTGCCGGGCAGGGTGGAACTGAAGCTTTCTTT	CASSAGQGGTEAFF
NA	TRBV21-1	TRBJ1-2	NA	TGTGCCAGCAGCAACCGACAGGACCTTAACTATGGCTACACCTTC	CASSNRQDLNYGYTF
NA	TRBV7-9	TRBJ1-5	NA	TGTGCCAGCAGCGCCGGGGGGTTAGGTCAGCCCCAGCATTTT	CASSAGGLGQPQHF
NA	TRBV29-1	TRBJ2-7	NA	TGCAGCGTTGCGGGCAGGGGCTACGAGCGGTACTTC	CSVAGRGYERYF
NA	TRBV19	TRBJ2-1	NA	TGTGCCAGTAGTACCACTGGGCTAGCGAACAATGAGCAGTTCTTC	CASSTTGLANNEQFF
NA	TRBV5-5	TRBJ1-1	NA	TGTGCCAGCAGCTTGTTGGGGGTGTTAAAGACTGAAGCTTTCTTT	CASSLLGVLKTEAFF
NA	TRBV19	TRBJ2-7	NA	TGTGCCAGTAGTAGGGGGTTAGGGAGCTCCTACGAGCAGTACTTC	CASSRGLGSSYEQYF
NA	TRBV11-3	TRBJ2-2	TRBD2	TGTGCCAGCAGCACCGGACTAGCGGGACCCCCCGGGGAGCTGTTTTTT	CASSTGLAGPPGELFF
once	TRBV27	TRBJ2-7	NA	TGTGCCAGCAGTTTAGAACAACAATACGAGCAGTACTTC	CASSLEQQYEQYF
NA	TRBV2	TRBJ2-7	TRBD1	TGTGCCAGCCGGGACAGGGTCGACGAGCAGTACTTC	CASRDRVDEQYF
NA	TRBV11-2	TRBJ2-1	TRBD2	TGTGCCAGCAGCTTAGCCGCTAGCGGGAGTACCGAGCAGTTCTTC	CASSLAASGSTEQFF
NA	TRBV19	TRBJ1-5	NA	TGTGCCACCAGGGATAGGGGCAATCAGCCCCAGCATTTT	CATRDRGNQPQHF
NA	TRBV5-8	TRBJ2-1	TRBD1	TGTGCCAGCAGCTTCCCACGAGCGGCGGCCAGGGGGTATTACAATGAGCAGTTCTTC	CASSFPRAAARGYYNEQFF
NA	TRBV2	TRBJ2-4	TRBD2	TGTGCCAGCAGTCCGCTGGGGGAGGGCCCCAAAAACATTCAGTACTTC	CASSPLGEGPKNIQYF
NA	TRBV4-2	TRBJ1-1	NA	TGTGCCAGCAGCCAAGACAGGGGTAGGGGAAACACTGAAGCTTTCTTT	CASSQDRGRGNTEAFF
once	TRBV7-2	TRBJ1-4	NA	TGTGCCAGCAGGTCCGGACCGTGGGGTAATGAAAAACTGTTTTTT	CASRSGPWGNEKLFF
NA	TRBV11-2	TRBJ2-1	NA	TGTGCCAGCAGCTTACCGTCAGGGGTCCGGAATGAGCAGTTCTTC	CASSLPSGVRNEQFF
NA	TRBV19	TRBJ1-1	TRBD1	TGTGCCAGTAGTGACGTGGGACAGACAGAAGCTTTCTTT	CASSDVGQTEAFF
NA	TRBV11-2	TRBJ2-3	TRBD1	TGTGCCAGCAGCGCCGGGACAGTTTGGACGCAGTATTTT	CASSAGTVWTQYF
NA	TRBV29-1	TRBJ1-2	NA	TGCAGCGTTGAAACCTTTTCCCTTTGGGGGGCTCTTTCTTATGGCTACACCTTC	CSVETFSLWGALSYGYTF
NA	TRBV7-9	TRBJ1-5	NA	TGTGCCAGCAGCTTTGACCTTCAGCCCCAGCATTTT	CASSFDLQPQHF
once	TRBV28	TRBJ2-2	TRBD2	TGTGCCAGCAGTTATCCCTTGACTAGCGGCCCGAACACCGGGGAGCTGTTTTTT	CASSYPLTSGPNTGELFF
NA	TRBV19	TRBJ1-5	NA	TGTGCCAGTATCGCGCCCAATCAGCCCCAGCATTTT	CASIAPNQPQHF
NA	TRBV28	TRBJ1-2	TRBD1	TGTGCCAGCAGTTTATCACAGGGGAGTAGGTATGGCTACACCTTC	CASSLSQGSRYGYTF
NA	TRBV6-5	TRBJ1-5	NA	TGTGCCAGCGGGGGGCTCAGACATCAGCCCCAGCATTTT	CASGGLRHQPQHF